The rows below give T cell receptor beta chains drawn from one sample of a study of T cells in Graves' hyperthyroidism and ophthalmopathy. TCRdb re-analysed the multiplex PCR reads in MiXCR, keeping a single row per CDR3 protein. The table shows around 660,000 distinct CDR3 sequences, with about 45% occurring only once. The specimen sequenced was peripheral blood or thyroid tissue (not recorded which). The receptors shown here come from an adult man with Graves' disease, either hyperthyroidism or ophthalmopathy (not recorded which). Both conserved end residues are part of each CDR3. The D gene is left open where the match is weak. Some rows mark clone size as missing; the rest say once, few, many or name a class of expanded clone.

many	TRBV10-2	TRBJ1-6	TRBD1	TGCGCCAGCAACCGACAGGGTAGTTCACCCCTCCACTTT	CASNRQGSSPLHF
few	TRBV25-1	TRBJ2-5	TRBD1	TGTGCCAGCAGTTACGGGACCAGGGGGGAGACCCAGTACTTC	CASSYGTRGETQYF
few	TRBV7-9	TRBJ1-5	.	TGTGCCAGCAGCCCACGGACAGATAGCAATCAGCCCCAGCATTTT	CASSPRTDSNQPQHF
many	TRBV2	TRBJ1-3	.	TGTGCCAGCAAGGATGCTGGAAACACCATATATTTT	CASKDAGNTIYF
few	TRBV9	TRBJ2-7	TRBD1	TGTGCCAGCAGCGTAGGAGGGACAGGGACCTACGAGCAGTACTTC	CASSVGGTGTYEQYF
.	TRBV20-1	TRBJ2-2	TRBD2	TGCAGTGCTAGAGACCTAGCGGTCGGGGAGCTGTTTTTT	CSARDLAVGELFF
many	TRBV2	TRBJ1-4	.	TGTGCCAGCAGAGACAGCGTATCCCCCGAAAAACTGTTTTTT	CASRDSVSPEKLFF
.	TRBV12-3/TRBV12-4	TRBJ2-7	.	TGTGCCACCTCTAACGGAGACTACGAGCAGTACTTC	CATSNGDYEQYF
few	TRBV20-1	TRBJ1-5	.	TGCAGTGCGGTAGAAGGGATAGTCGGCCAGCCCCAGCATTTT	CSAVEGIVGQPQHF
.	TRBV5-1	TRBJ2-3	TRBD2	TGCGCCAGTTCAGCGGGAGGAGGCACAGATACGCAGTATTTT	CASSAGGGTDTQYF
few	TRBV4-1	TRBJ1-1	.	TGCGCCAGCAGCCAGGAGTTGGAGAACACTGAAGCTTTCTTT	CASSQELENTEAFF
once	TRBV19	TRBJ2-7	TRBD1	TGTGCCAGTAGTCCGTACAGGGGGCCGTACGAGCGGTACTTC	CASSPYRGPYERYF
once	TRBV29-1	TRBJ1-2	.	TGCAGCACTAGAACGGACGGGGATGGCTACACCTTC	CSTRTDGDGYTF
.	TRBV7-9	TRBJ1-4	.	TGTGCCAGCAGCTTAGCTCAGGGGCGAAGTAATGAAAAACTGTTTTTT	CASSLAQGRSNEKLFF
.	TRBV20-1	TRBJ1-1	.	TGCAGTGCCCCAGACAAGCAGATAATGAACACTGAAGCTTTCTTT	CSAPDKQIMNTEAFF
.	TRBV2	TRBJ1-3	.	TGTGCCAGCAGTACAGACCTCTCCTCTGGAAACACCATATATTTT	CASSTDLSSGNTIYF
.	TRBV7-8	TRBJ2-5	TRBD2	TGTGCCAGCAGCCACAGGACTAGCGGGGGGCAAGAGACCCAGTACTTC	CASSHRTSGGQETQYF
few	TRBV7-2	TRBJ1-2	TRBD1	TGTGCCAGCAGCTTAGAATTTGGCAGGGGGCGGGGCTACACCTTC	CASSLEFGRGRGYTF
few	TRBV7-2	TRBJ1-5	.	TGTGCCAGCAGACCTGACGGTAGCAATCAGCCCCAGCATTTT	CASRPDGSNQPQHF
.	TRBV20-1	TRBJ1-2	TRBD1	TGCAGTGCTAGCCCCCACGACAGGGTAGGCTATGGCTACACCTTC	CSASPHDRVGYGYTF
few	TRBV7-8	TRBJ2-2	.	TGTGCCAGCAGACGAACACCCGGTAGCGGGAACACCGGGGAGCTGTTTTTT	CASRRTPGSGNTGELFF
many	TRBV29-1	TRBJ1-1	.	TGCAGCGTTGATCAGGGGAACACTGAAGCTTTCTTT	CSVDQGNTEAFF
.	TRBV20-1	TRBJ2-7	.	TGCAGTGCTAGGGACGGGATTAACTACGAGCAGCACTTC	CSARDGINYEQHF
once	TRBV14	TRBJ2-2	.	TGTGCCAGCAGCCAGAAGGGTGGAACAGTTCGTGAGAACACCGGGGAGCTGTTTTTT	CASSQKGGTVRENTGELFF
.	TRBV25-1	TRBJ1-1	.	TGTGCGGTGGGGGAGGTGGGCACTGAAGCTTTCTTT	CAVGEVGTEAFF
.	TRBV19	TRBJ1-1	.	TGTGCCAGTAGTATAGTGAGACAGTCGACTGAAGCTTTCTTT	CASSIVRQSTEAFF
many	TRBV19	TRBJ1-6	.	TGTGCCAGTACCAATGGCCAGGGGCGGGGGAGATCACCCCTCCACTTT	CASTNGQGRGRSPLHF
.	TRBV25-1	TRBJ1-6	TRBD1	TGTGCCAGCAGACCCGGGACAGGGATGAATTCACCCCTCCACTTT	CASRPGTGMNSPLHF
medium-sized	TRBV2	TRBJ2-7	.	TGTGCCAGCCTGGAAGACTGGTGGGAGCAGTACTTC	CASLEDWWEQYF
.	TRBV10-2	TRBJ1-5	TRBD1	TGCGCCAGCAGGGGTGGGACAGATAGCAATCAGCCCCAGCATTTT	CASRGGTDSNQPQHF
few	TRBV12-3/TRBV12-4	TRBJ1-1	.	TGTGCCAGCAGTTTCTGGGCGGGTACTGAAGCTTTCTTT	CASSFWAGTEAFF
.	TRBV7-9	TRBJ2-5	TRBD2	TGTGCCAGCAGTTACTTTGCGGGGGGGCCCGGTGAGACCCAGTACTTC	CASSYFAGGPGETQYF
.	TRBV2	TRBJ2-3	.	TGTGCCAGCAAAAGGTCTCCGGAGCTGGCAGATACGCAGTATTTT	CASKRSPELADTQYF
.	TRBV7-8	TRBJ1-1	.	TGTACCAGTGGACCGTCGGACACTGAAGCTTTCTTT	CTSGPSDTEAFF
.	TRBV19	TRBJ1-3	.	TGTGCCAGTAGTGACGTAGGAAACACCATATATTTT	CASSDVGNTIYF
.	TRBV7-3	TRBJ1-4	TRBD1	TGTGCCAGCAGTGGGGGACAGACTAATGAAAAACTGTTTTTT	CASSGGQTNEKLFF